This T cell receptor (beta chain) was recorded in a study of T-cell reconstitution after alpha-beta-depleted transplantation in children. Study results and limitations: Several hundred expanded graft clones reportedly were the source of alpha-beta T cells about two months after transplant. Some patients' high day-60 TCRbeta diversity was traced to surviving recipient T cells and thymic progenitors.

The CDR3 extends over 17 amino acids. Trimming cost V 5 bases and J 5 bases; bases outside gene matches: 16. The germline V gene has CDR1 SGHVS and CDR2 FNYEAQ. There are a few counts of this clonotype. The antigen is unknown. TCRbeta library construction was performed incorporating unique molecular identifiers. One entry per CDR3 protein results from TCRdb running MiXCR on the PCR reads. This table has 250,000 to 400,000 distinct CDR3 sequences, approximately 20% appearing once. The sequence was collected from a male patient aged 10-17 years who had a stem cell transplant for acute lymphoblastic leukemia, so the T cells may come from the graft donor. The starting material was PBMCs, mostly from graft donor cells, obtained 180 days after TCRalphabeta/CD19-depleted stem cell transplant. The chain is built from TRBV7-6 and TRBJ2-5; 8 bases match TRBD2. CDR3 nucleotides: TGTGCCAGCAGCCAAAATTCCGGGACTAGAATTATGGAGACCCAGTACTTC. It translates to CASSQNSGTRIMETQYF. The variable domain in full, completed from reference TRBV7-6 and TRBJ2-5, reads GAGVSQSPRYKVTKRGQDVALRCDPISGHVSLYWYRQALGQGPEFLTYFNYEAQQDKSGLPNDRFSAERPEGSISTLTIQRTEQRDSAMYRCASSQNSGTRIMETQYFGPGTRLLVL.